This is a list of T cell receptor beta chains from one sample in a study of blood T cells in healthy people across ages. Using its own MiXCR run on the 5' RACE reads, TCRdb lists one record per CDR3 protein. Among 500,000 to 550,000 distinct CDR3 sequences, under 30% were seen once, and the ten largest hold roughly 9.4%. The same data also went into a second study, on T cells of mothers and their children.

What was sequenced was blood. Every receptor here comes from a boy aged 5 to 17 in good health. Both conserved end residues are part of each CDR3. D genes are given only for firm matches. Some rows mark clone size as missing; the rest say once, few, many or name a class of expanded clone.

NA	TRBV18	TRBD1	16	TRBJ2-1	TGTGCCAACTCAGTGGACAGGGGGCGAACCTACAATGAGCAGTTCTTC	CANSVDRGRTYNEQFF
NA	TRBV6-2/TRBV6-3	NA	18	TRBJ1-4	TGTGCCAGCAGTTACTACTCTCCGGGCCGCCCATTTGATGAAAAACTGTTTTTT	CASSYYSPGRPFDEKLFF
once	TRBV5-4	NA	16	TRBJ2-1	TGTGCCAGCAGCGTCGACATTTCCGTGGTTTACAATGAGCAGTTCTTC	CASSVDISVVYNEQFF
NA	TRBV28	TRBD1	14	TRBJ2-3	TGTGCCAGCAGGGCCGGACAGGGTGCGGATACGCAGTATTTT	CASRAGQGADTQYF
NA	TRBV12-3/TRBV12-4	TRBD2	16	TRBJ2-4	TGTGCCAGCAGCGACAAAATAGGGACTAGCGGGGGTCGGGAGTACTTC	CASSDKIGTSGGREYF
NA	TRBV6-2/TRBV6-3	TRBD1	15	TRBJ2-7	TGTGCCAGCACCTCCGGGACAGGGTCCTCCTACGAGCAGTACTTC	CASTSGTGSSYEQYF
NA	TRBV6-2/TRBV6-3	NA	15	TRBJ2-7	TGTGCCAGCAGTTACAACCGGGGGCCATACAGCGAGCAGTACTTC	CASSYNRGPYSEQYF
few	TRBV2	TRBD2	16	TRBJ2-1	TGTGCCAGTAAAAGGACTAGCGGGGCTTCCTACAATGAGCAGTTCTTC	CASKRTSGASYNEQFF
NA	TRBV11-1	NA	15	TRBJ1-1	TGTGCCAGCAGCTCCAGTGACGAGGGGAACACTGAAGCTTTCTTT	CASSSSDEGNTEAFF
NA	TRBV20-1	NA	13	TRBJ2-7	TGCAGTGCTAGAGAGCCCGAGGGCCGCGAGCAGTACTTC	CSAREPEGREQYF
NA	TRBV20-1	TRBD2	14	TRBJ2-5	TGCAGTGCTAGAGGTGGGACTAGCGGAGTGACCCAGTACTTC	CSARGGTSGVTQYF
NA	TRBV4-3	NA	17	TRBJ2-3	TGCGCCAGCAGCCACCCGGGGACTGGCGCCCAGGGAGATACGCAGTATTTT	CASSHPGTGAQGDTQYF
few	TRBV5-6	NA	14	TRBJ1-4	TGTGCCAGCAGCACACCTCTTCTTGGGGAAAAACTGTTTTTT	CASSTPLLGEKLFF
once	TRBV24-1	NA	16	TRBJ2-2	TGTGCCACCAGTGAACCGGGGGAAACGGGAACCGGGGAGCTGTTTTTT	CATSEPGETGTGELFF
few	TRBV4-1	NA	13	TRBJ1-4	TGCGCCAGCAGTCTTGTATTCGGGGAAAAACTGTTTTTT	CASSLVFGEKLFF
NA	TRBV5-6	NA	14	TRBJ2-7	TGTGCCAGCAGACCGCAGGGGATTCCCTACGAGCAGTACTTC	CASRPQGIPYEQYF
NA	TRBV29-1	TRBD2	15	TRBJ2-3	TGCAGCGGGGGGGCGGGGGGACTGATAAGAGATACGCAGTATTTT	CSGGAGGLIRDTQYF
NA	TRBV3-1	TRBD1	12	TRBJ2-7	TGTGCCAGCAGCCACGACAGGGGCGAGCAGTACTTC	CASSHDRGEQYF
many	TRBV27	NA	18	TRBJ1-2	TGTGCCAGCCTACCCTCCGTCAGTAGGTCAGGGGTGTCCTATGGCTACACCTTC	CASLPSVSRSGVSYGYTF
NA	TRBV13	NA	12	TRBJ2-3	TGTGCCAGCAGCTTACAAGGGAATACGCAGTATTTT	CASSLQGNTQYF
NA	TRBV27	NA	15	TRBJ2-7	TGTGCCAGCGCCCCATTTCGACCAGACACCTACGAGCAGTACTTC	CASAPFRPDTYEQYF
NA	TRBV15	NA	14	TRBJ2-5	TGTGCCACCAGCAGAGATTTCGGCCGAGAGACCCAGTACTTC	CATSRDFGRETQYF
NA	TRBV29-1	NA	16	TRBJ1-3	TGCAGCGTTGAAGTAAGGGGTAGAGGCTCTGGAAACACCATATATTTT	CSVEVRGRGSGNTIYF
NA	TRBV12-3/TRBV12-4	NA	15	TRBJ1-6	TGTGCCAGCAGTTTGTTCCAGCCCGATAATTCACCCCTCCACTTT	CASSLFQPDNSPLHF
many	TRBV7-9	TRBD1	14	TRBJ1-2	TGTGCCAGCAGCGCCTACAGGGGTTCTTATGGCTACACCTTC	CASSAYRGSYGYTF
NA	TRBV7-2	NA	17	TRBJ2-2	TGTGCCAGCAGCTTAGATACAGGGAGTAGGACACCCGGGGAGCTGTTTTTT	CASSLDTGSRTPGELFF
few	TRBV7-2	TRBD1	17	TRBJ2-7	TGTGCCAGCAGCCTACCCCAGGGGGCCGGTAGCTCCTACGAGCAGTACTTC	CASSLPQGAGSSYEQYF
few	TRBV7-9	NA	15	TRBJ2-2	TGTGCCAGCAGCTTAGCGCTAGGGATCCCCGGGGAGCTGTTTTTT	CASSLALGIPGELFF
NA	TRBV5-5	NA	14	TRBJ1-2	TGTGCCAGCAGCCCCGGGGGGGGCAACTATGGCTACACCTTC	CASSPGGGNYGYTF
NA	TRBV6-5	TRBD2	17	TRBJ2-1	TGTGCCAGCAGTTACTCTGGGACTAGCGGGATTTACAATGAGCAGTTCTTC	CASSYSGTSGIYNEQFF
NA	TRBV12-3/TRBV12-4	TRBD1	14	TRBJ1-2	TGTGCCAGCAGTTTCGCAGGGGGCTTGGATGGCTACACCTTC	CASSFAGGLDGYTF
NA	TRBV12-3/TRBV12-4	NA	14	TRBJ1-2	TGTGCCAGCAGTTACAGGGCATTGAGCTATGGCTACACCTTC	CASSYRALSYGYTF
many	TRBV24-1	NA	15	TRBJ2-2	TGTGCCACCAGTGATCCTAGGACAACCACCGGGGAGCTGTTTTTT	CATSDPRTTTGELFF
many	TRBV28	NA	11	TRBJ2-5	TGTGCCAGCCGCCGCCAAGAGACCCAGTACTTC	CASRRQETQYF
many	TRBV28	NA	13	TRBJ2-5	TGCGCCAGCAGCTTGGGGGGCCAAGAGACCCAGTACTTC	CASSLGGQETQYF
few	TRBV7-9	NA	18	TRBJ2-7	TGTGCCAGCAGCTTACGGGACTCCCGGATCGAACGGCCCTACGAGCAGTACTTC	CASSLRDSRIERPYEQYF
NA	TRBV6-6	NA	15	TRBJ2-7	TGTGCCAGCAGTTACAATGGAGGGGTCACCTACGAGCAGTACTTC	CASSYNGGVTYEQYF
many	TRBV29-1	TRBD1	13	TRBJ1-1	TGCAGCGTTTCACGGGACAGGGGGGTCCAAGCTTTCTTT	CSVSRDRGVQAFF
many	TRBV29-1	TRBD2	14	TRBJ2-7	TGCAGCGTTGAAACCGGGACTAGCGGTTACGAGCAGTACTTC	CSVETGTSGYEQYF
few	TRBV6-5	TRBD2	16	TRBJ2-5	TGTGCCAGCAGTACGAGGACTAGCGGGGGGGAAGAGACCCAGTACTTC	CASSTRTSGGEETQYF
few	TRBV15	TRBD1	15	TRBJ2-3	TGTGCCACCAGCAGAGATGGGACAGGGGGAGATACGCAGTATTTT	CATSRDGTGGDTQYF
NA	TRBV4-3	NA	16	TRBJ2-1	TGCGCCAGCAGCCAAGGGGCCACAGAACCCTACAATGAGCAGTTCTTC	CASSQGATEPYNEQFF
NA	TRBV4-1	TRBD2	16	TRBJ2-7	TGCGCCAGCAGCCAGGCCGGGACTAGCGGTTCCTACGAGCAGTACTTC	CASSQAGTSGSYEQYF
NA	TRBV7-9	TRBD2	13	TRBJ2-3	TGTGCCAGCCGGACTAGCGGGGCAGATACGCAGTATTTT	CASRTSGADTQYF
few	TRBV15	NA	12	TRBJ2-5	TGTGCCACAACAGGGGGGGAAGAGACCCAGTACTTC	CATTGGEETQYF
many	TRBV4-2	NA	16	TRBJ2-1	TGTGCCAGCAGCCAGACCTACCAAGGCCTTTACAATGAGCAGTTCTTC	CASSQTYQGLYNEQFF
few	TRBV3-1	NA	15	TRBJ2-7	TGTGCCAGCAGCCCCAGGCAGGGGAGCTCCTACGAGCAGTACTTC	CASSPRQGSSYEQYF
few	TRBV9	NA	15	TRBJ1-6	TGTGCCAGCAGCTCAAGGACGGCTCCTAATTCACCCCTCCACTTT	CASSSRTAPNSPLHF
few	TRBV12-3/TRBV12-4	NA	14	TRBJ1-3	TGTGCCACCGACGATGGGGACTCTGGAAACACCATATATTTT	CATDDGDSGNTIYF
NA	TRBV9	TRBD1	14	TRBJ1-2	TGTGCCAGCAGCGTAGTTGGGACAGGCGACGGCTACACCTTC	CASSVVGTGDGYTF
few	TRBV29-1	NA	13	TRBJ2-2	TGCAGCGTTGTCCGTGGTAACGGCGGGGAGCTGTTTTTT	CSVVRGNGGELFF
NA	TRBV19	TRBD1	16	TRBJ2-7	TGTGCCAGTAGTATTGACGGACAGGGAAACCTCTACGAGCAGTACTTC	CASSIDGQGNLYEQYF
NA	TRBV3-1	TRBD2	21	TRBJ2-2	TGTGCCAGCAGCCAAGTGGGAGTAGCGGGAGGGATTTACTCGAACACCGGGGAGCTGTTTTTT	CASSQVGVAGGIYSNTGELFF
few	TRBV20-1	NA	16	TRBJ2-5	TGCAGTACCGCTTGGAGGGCAGGGCTTTCCCAAGAGACCCAGTACTTC	CSTAWRAGLSQETQYF
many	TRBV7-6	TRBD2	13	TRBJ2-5	TGTGCCAGCAGCAGCGGGGGGTGGGAGACCCAGTACTTC	CASSSGGWETQYF
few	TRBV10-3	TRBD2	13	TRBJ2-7	TGTGCCATCAGTGAGTCGTCTAGCGGCGAGCAGTACTTC	CAISESSSGEQYF
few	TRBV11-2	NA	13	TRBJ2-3	TGTGCCAGCAGCTTAGCTACAGGACGCCTCGGGGATTTT	CASSLATGRLGDF
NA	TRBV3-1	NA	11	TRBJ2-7	TGTGCCAGCCTAGGGTTGGGCGAGCAGTACTTC	CASLGLGEQYF
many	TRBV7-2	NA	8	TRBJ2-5	TGTGCCAGCTGTAGCCAGTACTTC	CASCSQYF
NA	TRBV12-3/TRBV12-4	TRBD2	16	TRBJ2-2	TGTGCCAGCAGTTTAGGACTAGCGGGGTGGGCTGGGGAGCTGTTTTTT	CASSLGLAGWAGELFF